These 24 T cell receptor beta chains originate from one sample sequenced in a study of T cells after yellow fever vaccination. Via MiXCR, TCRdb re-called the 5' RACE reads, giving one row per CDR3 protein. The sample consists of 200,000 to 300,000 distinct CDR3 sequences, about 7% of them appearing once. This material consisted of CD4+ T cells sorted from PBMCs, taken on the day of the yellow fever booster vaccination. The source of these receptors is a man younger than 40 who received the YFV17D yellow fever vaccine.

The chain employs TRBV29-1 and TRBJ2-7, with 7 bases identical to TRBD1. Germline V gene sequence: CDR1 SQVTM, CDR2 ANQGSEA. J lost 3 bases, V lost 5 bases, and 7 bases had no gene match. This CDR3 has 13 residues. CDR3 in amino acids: CSVRQGNYYEQYF. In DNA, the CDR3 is TGCAGCGTTAGACAGGGAAACTACTACGAGCAGTACTTC.

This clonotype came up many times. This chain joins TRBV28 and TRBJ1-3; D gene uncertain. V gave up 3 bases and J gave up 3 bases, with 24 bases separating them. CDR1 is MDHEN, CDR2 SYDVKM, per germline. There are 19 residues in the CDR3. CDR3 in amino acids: CASSFDAPTGPADGNTIYF. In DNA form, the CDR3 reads TGTGCCAGCAGTTTTGATGCTCCCACTGGACCGGCGGATGGAAACACCATATATTTT.

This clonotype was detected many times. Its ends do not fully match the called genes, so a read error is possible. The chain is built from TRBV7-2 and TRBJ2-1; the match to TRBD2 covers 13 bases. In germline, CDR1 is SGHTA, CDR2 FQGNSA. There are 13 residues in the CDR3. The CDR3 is CASSLGIGTSGIF. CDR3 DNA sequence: TGTGCCAGCAGCTTAGGTATCGGGACTAGCGGGATCTTC.

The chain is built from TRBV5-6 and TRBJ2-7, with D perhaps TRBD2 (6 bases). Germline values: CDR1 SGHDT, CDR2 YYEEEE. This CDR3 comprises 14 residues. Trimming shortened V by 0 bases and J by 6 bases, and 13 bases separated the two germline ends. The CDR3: CASSLGRDLSEQYF. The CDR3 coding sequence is TGTGCCAGCAGCTTGGGGAGGGATCTTTCCGAGCAGTACTTC.

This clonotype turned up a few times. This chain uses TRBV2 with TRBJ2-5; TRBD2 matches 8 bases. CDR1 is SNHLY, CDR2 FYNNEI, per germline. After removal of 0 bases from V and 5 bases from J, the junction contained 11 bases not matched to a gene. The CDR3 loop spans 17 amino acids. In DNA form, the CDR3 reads TGTGCCAGCAGTGAAGCGCCGATGGGTAGCGGGGCTGAGACCCAGTACTTC. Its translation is CASSEAPMGSGAETQYF.

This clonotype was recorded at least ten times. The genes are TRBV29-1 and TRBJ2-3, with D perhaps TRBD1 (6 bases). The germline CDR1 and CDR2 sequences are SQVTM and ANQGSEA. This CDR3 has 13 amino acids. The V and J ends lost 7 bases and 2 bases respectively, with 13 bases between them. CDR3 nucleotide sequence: TGCAGCGCCATAGGACAGAACACAGATACGCAGTATTTT. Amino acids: CSAIGQNTDTQYF.

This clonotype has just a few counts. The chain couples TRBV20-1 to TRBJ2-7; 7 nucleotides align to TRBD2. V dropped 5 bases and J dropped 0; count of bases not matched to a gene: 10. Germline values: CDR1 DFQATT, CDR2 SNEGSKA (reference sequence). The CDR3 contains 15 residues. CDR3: CSAYDPSGSSYEQYF. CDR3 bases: TGCAGTGCTTATGACCCTAGCGGAAGCTCCTACGAGCAGTACTTC.

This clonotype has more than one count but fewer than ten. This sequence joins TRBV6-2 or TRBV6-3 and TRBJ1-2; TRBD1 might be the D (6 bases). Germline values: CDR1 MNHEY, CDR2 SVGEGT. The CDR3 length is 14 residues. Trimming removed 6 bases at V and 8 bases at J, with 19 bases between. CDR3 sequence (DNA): TGTGCCAGCAGGAAACCAACAGGGATTTACGGCTACACCTTC. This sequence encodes CASRKPTGIYGYTF.

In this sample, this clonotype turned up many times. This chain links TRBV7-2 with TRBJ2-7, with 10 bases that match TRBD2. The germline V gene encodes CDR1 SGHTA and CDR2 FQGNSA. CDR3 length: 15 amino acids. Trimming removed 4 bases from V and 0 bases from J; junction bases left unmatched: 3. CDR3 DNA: TGTGCCAGCAGCTACTCTAGCGGGAGCTCCTACGAGCAGTACTTC. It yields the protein CASSYSSGSSYEQYF.

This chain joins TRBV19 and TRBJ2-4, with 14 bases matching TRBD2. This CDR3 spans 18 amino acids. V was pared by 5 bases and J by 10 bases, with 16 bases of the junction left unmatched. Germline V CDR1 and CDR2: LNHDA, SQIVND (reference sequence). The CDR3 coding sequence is TGTGCCAGTAGTCCCGGGACTAGCGGGAGTTGGTATGTAGGAATTCAGTACTTC. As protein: CASSPGTSGSWYVGIQYF.

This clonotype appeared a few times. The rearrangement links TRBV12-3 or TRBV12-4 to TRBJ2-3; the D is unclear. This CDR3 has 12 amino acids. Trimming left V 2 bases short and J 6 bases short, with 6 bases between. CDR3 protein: CASSLNGDTQYF. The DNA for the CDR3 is TGTGCCAGCAGTTTAAATGGGGATACGCAGTATTTT.

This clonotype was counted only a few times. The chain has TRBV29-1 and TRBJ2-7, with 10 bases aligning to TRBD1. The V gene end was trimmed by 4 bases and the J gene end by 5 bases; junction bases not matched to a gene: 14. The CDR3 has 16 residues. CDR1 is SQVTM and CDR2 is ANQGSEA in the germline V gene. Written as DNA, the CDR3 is TGCAGCGTTGCGGGACAGGGGTCCCTCGGCTTCGACGAGCAGTACTTC. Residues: CSVAGQGSLGFDEQYF.

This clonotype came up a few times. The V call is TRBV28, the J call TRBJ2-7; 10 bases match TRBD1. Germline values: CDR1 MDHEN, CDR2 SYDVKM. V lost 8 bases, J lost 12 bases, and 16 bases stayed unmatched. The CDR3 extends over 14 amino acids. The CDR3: CASSGGDRGGSGYF. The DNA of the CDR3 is TGTGCCAGCTCGGGCGGGGACAGGGGTGGTAGTGGGTACTTC. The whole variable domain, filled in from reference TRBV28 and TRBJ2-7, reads DVKVTQSSRYLVKRTGEKVFLECVQDMDHENMFWYRQDPGLGLRLIYFSYDVKMKEKGDIPEGYSVSREKKERFSLILESASTNQTSMYLCASSGGDRGGSGYFGPGTRLTVT.

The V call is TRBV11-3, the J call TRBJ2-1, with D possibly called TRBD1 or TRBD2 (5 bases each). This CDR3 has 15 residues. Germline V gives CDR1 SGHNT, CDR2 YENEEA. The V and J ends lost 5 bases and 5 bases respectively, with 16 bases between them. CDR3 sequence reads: CASSLQGFGDNEQFF. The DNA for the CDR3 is TGTGCCAGCAGCCTGCAGGGTTTCGGGGACAATGAGCAGTTCTTC.

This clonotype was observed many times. CDR3 sequence (DNA): TGTGCCAGCAGCGGGACAAATTTCTACGAGCAGTACTTC. Amino acid sequence: CASSGTNFYEQYF. This chain uses TRBV25-1 with TRBJ2-7, with D possibly matching TRBD1 (6 bases). CDR1 MGHDK and CDR2 SYGVNS come from the germline V gene. V lost 6 bases and J 3 bases, leaving 12 bases between the germline ends. This CDR3 is built from 13 residues.

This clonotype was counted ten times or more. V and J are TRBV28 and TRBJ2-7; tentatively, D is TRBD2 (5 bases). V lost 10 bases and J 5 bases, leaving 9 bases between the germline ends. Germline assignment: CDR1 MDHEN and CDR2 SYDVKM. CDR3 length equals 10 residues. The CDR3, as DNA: TGTGCCACGAGGGTGAACGAGCAGTACTTC. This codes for CATRVNEQYF.

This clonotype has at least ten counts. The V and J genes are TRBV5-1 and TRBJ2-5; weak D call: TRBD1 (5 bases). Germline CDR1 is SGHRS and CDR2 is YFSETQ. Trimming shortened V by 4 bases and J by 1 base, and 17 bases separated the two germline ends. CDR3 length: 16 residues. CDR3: CASSRGARPPQETQYF. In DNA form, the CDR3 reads TGCGCCAGCAGCCGTGGGGCGCGTCCCCCCCAAGAGACCCAGTACTTC.

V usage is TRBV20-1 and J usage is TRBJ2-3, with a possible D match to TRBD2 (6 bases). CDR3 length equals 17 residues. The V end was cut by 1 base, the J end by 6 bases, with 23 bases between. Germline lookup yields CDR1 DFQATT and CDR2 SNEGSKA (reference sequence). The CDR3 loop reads CSARGGGIVIARDTQYF. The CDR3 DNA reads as TGCAGTGCTAGAGGGGGCGGGATTGTTATAGCACGGGATACGCAGTATTTT.

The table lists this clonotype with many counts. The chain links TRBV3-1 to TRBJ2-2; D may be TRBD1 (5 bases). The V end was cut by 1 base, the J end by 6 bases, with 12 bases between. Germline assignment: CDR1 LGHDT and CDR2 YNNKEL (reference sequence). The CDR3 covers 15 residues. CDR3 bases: TGTGCCAGCAGCCAAGGGGCGGCAGGGCCCGGGGAGCTGTTTTTT. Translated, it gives CASSQGAAGPGELFF.

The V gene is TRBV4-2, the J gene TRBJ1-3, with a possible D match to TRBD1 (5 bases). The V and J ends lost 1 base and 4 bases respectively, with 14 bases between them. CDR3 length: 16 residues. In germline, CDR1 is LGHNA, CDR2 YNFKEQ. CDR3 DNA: TGTGCCAGCAGCCAAGGGCCCACAGGCTCGGGAAACACCATATATTTT. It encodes CASSQGPTGSGNTIYF.

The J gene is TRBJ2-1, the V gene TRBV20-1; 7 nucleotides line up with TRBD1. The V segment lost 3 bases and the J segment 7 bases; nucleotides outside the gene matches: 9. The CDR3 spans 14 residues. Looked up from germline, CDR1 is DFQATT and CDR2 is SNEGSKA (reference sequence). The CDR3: CSASFRGRSNEQFF. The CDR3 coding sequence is TGCAGTGCTAGTTTTAGGGGGCGATCGAATGAGCAGTTCTTC.

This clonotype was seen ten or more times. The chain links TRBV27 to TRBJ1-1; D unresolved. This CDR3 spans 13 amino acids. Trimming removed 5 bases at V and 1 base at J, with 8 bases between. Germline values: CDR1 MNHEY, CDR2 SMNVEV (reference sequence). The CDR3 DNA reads TGTGCCAGCAGTCGTGACGGGAACACTGAAGCTTTCTTT. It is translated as CASSRDGNTEAFF.

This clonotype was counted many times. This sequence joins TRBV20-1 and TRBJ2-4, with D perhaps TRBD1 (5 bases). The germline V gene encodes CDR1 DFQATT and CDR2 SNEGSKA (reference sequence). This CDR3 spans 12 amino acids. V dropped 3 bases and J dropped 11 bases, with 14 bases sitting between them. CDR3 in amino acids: CSARLWGAFQYF. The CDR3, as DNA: TGCAGTGCTAGGCTGTGGGGCGCTTTTCAGTACTTC.

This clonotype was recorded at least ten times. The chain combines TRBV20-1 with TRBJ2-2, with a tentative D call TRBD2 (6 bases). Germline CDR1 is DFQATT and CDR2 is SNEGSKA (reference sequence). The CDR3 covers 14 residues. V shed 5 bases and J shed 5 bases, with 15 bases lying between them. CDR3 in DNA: TGCAGTGCTGACCCGGGACTGGTGACCGGGGAGCTGTTTTTT. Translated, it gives CSADPGLVTGELFF.